This T cell receptor beta chain was retrieved from a study of siplizumab effects on memory and regulatory T cells. Regarding the study as a whole: A minor fraction of alloreactive clones, and no more, mapped to unstimulated subsets. The authors did not confirm suppressive function in proliferating Tregs from siplizumab cultures. Treg-derived clones made up an average of around 75% of mappable alloreactive CD4+ clones with siplizumab and approximately 30% in controls. Greater diversity than memory cells seemed evident in naive T cells, which also appeared to be major alloresponse contributors.

TCRdb's copy holds only in-frame clones and misses some; the assay was immunoSEQ multiplex PCR. The sample holds more than 90,000 clones, 85% to 95% seen once. Trimming pared 7 bases from V and 2 bases from J, leaving 18 bases between. Germline V gene lookup returns CDR1 MNHEY and CDR2 SMNVEV (reference sequence). The CDR3 covers 15 residues. A word on this clone: What it recognizes is unknown.

Input material: non-Treg CD4+ T cells sorted from blood. The rearrangement links TRBV27 to TRBJ2-7; D tentatively reads TRBD1 or TRBD2 (5 bases each). This receptor was taken from a human donor in good health. CDR3 bases: TGTGCCAGCATCTTCCTTGGGGGATTTACCTACGAGCAGTACTTC. Its translation: CASIFLGGFTYEQYF.